The 31 T cell receptor beta chains reported below all come from one sample, sequenced in a study of shared clonotypes between healthy human individuals. Sequenced by immunoSEQ multiplex PCR; TCRdb stores in-frame clones only, minus some. This table has over 850,000 clones, around 78% appearing once. Specimen: memory CD4+ T cells from PBMCs. The sample's subset: CD45RA-negative fraction. Every receptor here comes from a man between 18 and 35 years old in good health. Some clones in this sample may be carry-over from other donors' samples.

This rearrangement joins TRBV19 to TRBJ2-1; no clear D gene. The germline V gene encodes CDR1 LNHDA and CDR2 SQIVND (reference sequence). Trimming stripped 4 bases from V and 5 bases from J, with 15 bases between. This CDR3 is 15 amino acids long. The CDR3 DNA sequence: TGTGCCAGTAGTACCGCTCCCTTAACTAACAATGAGCAGTTCTTC. This codes for CASSTAPLTNNEQFF.

This clone was seen only a few times. The CDR3 reads CASSIRDYLLSYNEQFF. The DNA of the CDR3 is TGTGCCAGCTCAATACGGGACTACCTCCTCTCCTACAATGAGCAGTTCTTC. This sequence joins TRBV18 and TRBJ2-1, with 7 nucleotides matching TRBD2. The V segment lost 5 bases and the J segment 0 bases; nucleotides outside the gene matches: 10. The CDR3 is made up of 17 amino acids. From germline, CDR1 is KGHSH and CDR2 LQKENI.

On this clone: Within the sample, other DNA sequences also encode this same CDR3. The chain links TRBV5-1 to TRBJ1-5; D is undetermined. Trimming shortened V by 0 bases and J by 4 bases, and 5 bases separated the two germline ends. Germline V CDR1 and CDR2: SGHRS, YFSETQ. This CDR3 spans 13 amino acids. The CDR3 spells CASSLDSNQPQHF. The CDR3, as DNA: TGCGCCAGCAGCTTGGATTCGAATCAGCCCCAGCATTTT. The whole variable domain, remainder taken from reference TRBV5-1 and TRBJ1-5, is KAGVTQTPRYLIKTRGQQVTLSCSPISGHRSVSWYQQTPGQGLQFLFEYFSETQRNKGNFPGRFSGRQFSNSRSEMNVSTLELGDSALYLCASSLDSNQPQHFGDGTRLSIL.

The rearrangement links TRBV29-1 to TRBJ1-1; no firm D call. The CDR3 consists of 14 residues. CDR1 is SQVTM, CDR2 ANQGSEA, per germline. Trimming cost V 4 bases and J 1 base, with 13 bases left between them. The CDR3 bases are TGCAGCGTTGCGATTATTATGGAGAACACTGAAGCTTTCTTT. Translation gives CSVAIIMENTEAFF.

As for this clone: As the CDR3 is not closed by the conserved phenylalanine or tryptophan, this likely results from a read error. It is unclear where the CDR3 begins or ends on the DNA, so no DNA is shown, and the CDR3 is as TCRdb lists it. The chain recombines TRBV2 with TRBJ2-3; no check of the table's D call, TRBD1, against the DNA was made. CDR1 and CDR2 (germline): SNHLY, FYNNEI. With termini counted, the CDR3 has 12 amino acids. The chain's CDR3 is CASSAASGTPRS.

This clone showed up just a few times. V gene TRBV7-3 combines with J gene TRBJ1-1; D gene uncertain. Germline CDR1 SGHTA, CDR2 FQGTGA. The germline V and J ends were trimmed by 4 bases and 0 bases, with 12 bases remaining between them. This CDR3 is 15 amino acids long. CDR3 sequence reads: CASSSGAGMNTEAFF. CDR3 nucleotide sequence: TGTGCCAGCAGCTCAGGAGCGGGAATGAACACTGAAGCTTTCTTT.

The CDR3 DNA is TGTGCCATCAGTGCACAGGGGGAGTACAATGAGCAGTTCTTC. It encodes CAISAQGEYNEQFF. This chain connects TRBV10-3 to TRBJ2-1, with 8 nucleotides matching TRBD1. Germline values: CDR1 ENHRY, CDR2 SYGVKD. The CDR3 covers 14 residues. Trimming at V came to 4 bases and at J to 4 bases, leaving 3 bases not matched to a gene.

CDR3 DNA: TGCGCCAGCAGCTTGGGGCCTAACACAGATACGCAGTATTTT. It yields the protein CASSLGPNTDTQYF. This sequence joins TRBV5-1 and TRBJ2-3; D remains ambiguous. Trimming removed 0 bases from V and 2 bases from J, with 7 bases in between. The CDR3 has 14 amino acids. The germline CDR1 and CDR2 sequences are SGHRS and YFSETQ.

In its sample, this clone was seen many times. The CDR3, as DNA: TGTGCCAGCAGCTCCTCCGGGACTGTGAACACTGAAGCTTTCTTT. Translated, it gives CASSSSGTVNTEAFF. The chain uses TRBV25-1 and TRBJ1-1; possible D gene TRBD1, 5 bases. In germline, CDR1 is MGHDK, CDR2 SYGVNS. Trimming stripped 6 bases from V and 0 bases from J, with 14 bases between. The CDR3 contains 15 residues.

The V gene is TRBV7-2, the J gene TRBJ2-1, with TRBD2 matching 11 bases. This CDR3 is built from 15 residues. From germline, CDR1 is SGHTA and CDR2 FQGNSA. V trimming: 3 bases; J trimming: 7 bases; junction bases outside the gene matches: 5. Here the CDR3 reads CASSLGSGRVNEQFF. CDR3 nucleotides: TGTGCCAGCAGCTTGGGTAGCGGGAGGGTTAATGAGCAGTTCTTC. The full variable domain, its missing parts supplied by reference TRBV7-2 and TRBJ2-1, is GAGVSQSPSNKVTEKGKDVELRCDPISGHTALYWYRQSLGQGLEFLIYFQGNSAPDKSGLPSDRFSAERTGGSVSTLTIQRTQQEDSAVYLCASSLGSGRVNEQFFGPGTRLTVL.

The gene calls are TRBV7-9 and TRBJ2-3, with 12 bases fitting TRBD2. The CDR3 is made up of 17 amino acids. Germline V gives CDR1 SEHNR, CDR2 FQNEAQ (reference sequence). After removal of 5 bases from V and 0 bases from J, the junction contained 6 bases not matched to a gene. The CDR3 loop reads CASSPTSGGTSTDTQYF. CDR3 DNA: TGTGCCAGCAGCCCGACTAGCGGGGGTACAAGCACAGATACGCAGTATTTT.

This clone was recorded once. V gene TRBV5-5 combines with J gene TRBJ2-3; D is undetermined. This CDR3 comprises 13 residues. The ends were cut back, 3 bases at V and 4 bases at J, with 9 bases in the middle. The germline CDR1 and CDR2 sequences are SGHKS and YYEKEE (reference sequence). The CDR3 here is CASSSPGPDTQYF. CDR3 nucleotide sequence: TGTGCCAGCAGCTCTCCGGGTCCAGATACGCAGTATTTT.

The chain recombines TRBV5-1 with TRBJ1-3, with 9 bases matching TRBD1. The CDR3 contains 15 residues. Germline V gene sequence: CDR1 SGHRS, CDR2 YFSETQ. The V and J ends lost 3 bases and 3 bases, in that order; junction bases with no gene match: 4. CDR3 residues: CASSWGTGNGNTIYF. The CDR3, as DNA: TGCGCCAGCAGCTGGGGGACAGGGAATGGAAACACCATATATTTT.

J is TRBJ2-2 and V is TRBV28; TRBD2 might be the D (6 bases). This CDR3 has 19 amino acids. Trimming removed 5 bases at V and 6 bases at J, with 28 bases between. The V gene's germline CDR1 is MDHEN and CDR2 SYDVKM. CDR3 residues: CASSPLRLGRPNGAGELFF. The CDR3 DNA reads TGTGCCAGCAGTCCTCTCCGACTAGGGCGCCCTAACGGGGCCGGGGAGCTGTTTTTT.

The chain combines TRBV4-2 with TRBJ2-5, with 8 bases identical to TRBD2. There are 14 residues in the CDR3. The V gene's germline CDR1 is LGHNA and CDR2 YNFKEQ. Germline trimming cut 4 bases from V and 2 bases from J; bases unmatched to any gene: 3. The CDR3 DNA reads TGTGCCAGCAGCCCCCGGGGGGGTCAAGAGACCCAGTACTTC. Translation gives CASSPRGGQETQYF.

This clone was observed a single time. Other DNA sequences in this sample translate to the same CDR3. This rearrangement joins TRBV7-9 to TRBJ2-5; D possibly corresponds to TRBD1 (6 bases). The CDR3 extends over 13 amino acids. V gave up 5 bases and J gave up 5 bases, with 12 bases separating them. Per the germline V gene, CDR1 is SEHNR and CDR2 is FQNEAQ (reference sequence). DNA for the CDR3: TGTGCCAGCAGCCGGGGACAAGGCGAGACCCAGTACTTC. It is translated as CASSRGQGETQYF. The full variable domain, its missing parts supplied by reference TRBV7-9 and TRBJ2-5, is DTGVSQNPRHKITKRGQNVTFRCDPISEHNRLYWYRQTLGQGPEFLTYFQNEAQLEKSRLLSDRFSAERPKGSFSTLEIQRTEQGDSAMYLCASSRGQGETQYFGPGTRLLVL.

The chain employs TRBV5-1 and TRBJ1-2; 7 nucleotides align to TRBD1. CDR3 length: 15 amino acids. The ends lost 0 bases at V and 8 bases at J; junction bases unmatched: 10. The germline gives CDR1 SGHRS, CDR2 YFSETQ. CDR3 coding DNA: TGCGCCAGCAGCTTGGCCCTCGCAGGGGGGGAAGGCTACACCTTC. As protein: CASSLALAGGEGYTF.

The chain links TRBV20-1 to TRBJ2-7; D unclear. Germline CDR1 and CDR2: DFQATT and SNEGSKA (reference sequence). V dropped 3 bases and J dropped 6 bases, with 6 bases sitting between them. CDR3 length equals 10 residues. The CDR3 nucleotides read TGCAGTGCTAGTCTTTCCGAGCAGTACTTC. Translating it yields CSASLSEQYF.

The chain employs TRBV27 and TRBJ2-7; D not certain. CDR1 MNHEY and CDR2 SMNVEV come from the germline V gene (reference sequence). The V end lost 4 bases, the J end lost 0 bases, and 10 bases lay between the germline ends. The length of the CDR3 is 14 residues. The CDR3 nucleotides are TGTGCCAGCAGTTCGCTAACGAGCTCCTACGAGCAGTACTTC. It specifies CASSSLTSSYEQYF.

The chain combines TRBV6-6 with TRBJ2-5; no clear D. From germline, CDR1 is MNHNY and CDR2 SVGAGI (reference sequence). Deletions cut 8 bases from V and 2 bases from J, with 15 bases between. This CDR3 region has 14 residues. CDR3 residues: CASQSPHRQETQYF. The DNA for the CDR3 is TGTGCCAGCCAGAGTCCCCACAGACAAGAGACCCAGTACTTC.

The table lists this clone with a count of one. The chain carries TRBV5-4 and TRBJ2-7, with TRBD1 identical over 7 bases. The V gene's germline CDR1 is SGHNT and CDR2 YYREEE (reference sequence). This CDR3 is 15 amino acids long. Germline trimming cut 0 bases from V and 2 bases from J; bases unmatched to any gene: 5. CDR3 coding DNA: TGTGCCAGCAGCTTGGAGGGGACAGCAACCTACGAGCAGTACTTC. The encoded protein is CASSLEGTATYEQYF.

This clone occurred once. The J gene is TRBJ2-1, the V gene TRBV6-5; a weak D match, TRBD2 (6 bases). In germline, CDR1 is MNHEY, CDR2 SVGAGI. There are 14 residues in the CDR3. Trimming removed 2 bases from V and 8 bases from J, with 13 bases in between. CDR3 residues: CASSYERVSDEQFF. In DNA, the CDR3 is TGTGCCAGCAGTTACGAGCGGGTCTCAGATGAGCAGTTCTTC.

In its sample, this clone was seen a few times. In DNA, the CDR3 is TGCGCCAGCAGCCTACAGGGGACTGGCACTGAAGCTTTCTTT. Translated, it gives CASSLQGTGTEAFF. This chain links TRBV5-1 with TRBJ1-1, with 7 bases identical to TRBD1. Germline values: CDR1 SGHRS, CDR2 YFSETQ. CDR3 length equals 14 residues. V lost 4 bases, J lost 4 bases, and 7 bases stayed unmatched.

This chain connects TRBV27 to TRBJ1-1; no definite D call. The CDR3 loop spans 13 amino acids. Germline CDR1 reads MNHEY; CDR2 reads SMNVEV (reference sequence). V was trimmed by 2 bases and J by 1 base, leaving 5 bases between them. CDR3 DNA: TGTGCCAGCAGTTTAACCGCGAACACTGAAGCTTTCTTT. It yields the protein CASSLTANTEAFF.

The J gene is TRBJ1-3, the V gene TRBV2; unclear D gene. V lost 7 bases and J lost 4, with 8 bases in between. The CDR3 extends over 12 amino acids. Looked up from germline, CDR1 is SNHLY and CDR2 is FYNNEI. The CDR3: CASTEGGNTIYF. In nucleotides, the CDR3 is TGTGCCAGCACTGAGGGCGGAAACACCATATATTTT.

This rearrangement joins TRBV7-8 to TRBJ2-3; 9 nucleotides align to TRBD2. Trimming at V came to 7 bases and at J to 2 bases, leaving 10 bases not matched to a gene. Germline lookup yields CDR1 SGHVS and CDR2 FQNEAQ. The CDR3 is 16 residues long. In DNA form, the CDR3 reads TGTGCCAGCAACCTAAGACTAGCGGAGCCCACAGATACGCAGTATTTT. Amino acid sequence: CASNLRLAEPTDTQYF.

The chain links TRBV5-1 to TRBJ2-3, with D maybe TRBD1 (5 bases). Trimming pared 4 bases from V and 8 bases from J, leaving 20 bases between. In germline, CDR1 is SGHRS, CDR2 YFSETQ. The CDR3 totals 15 residues. The CDR3 here is CASSAGHGQRGTQYF. The CDR3 region has the DNA TGCGCCAGCAGCGCTGGACACGGGCAAAGGGGTACGCAGTATTTT. The full variable domain, its missing parts supplied by reference TRBV5-1 and TRBJ2-3, is KAGVTQTPRYLIKTRGQQVTLSCSPISGHRSVSWYQQTPGQGLQFLFEYFSETQRNKGNFPGRFSGRQFSNSRSEMNVSTLELGDSALYLCASSAGHGQRGTQYFGPGTRLTVL.

The rearrangement uses TRBV9 and TRBJ2-3; 8 bases are shared with TRBD2. The CDR3 length is 16 residues. V shed 0 bases and J 5 bases; nucleotides not matched to a gene: 8. The germline V gene has CDR1 SGDLS and CDR2 YYNGEE. The CDR3 region has the DNA TGTGCCAGCAGCGTAGGACTAGCGAGTAAGGGAGATACGCAGTATTTT. Protein: CASSVGLASKGDTQYF.

The chain carries TRBV18 and TRBJ2-7; 7 positions match TRBD2. Germline values: CDR1 KGHSH, CDR2 LQKENI. Trimming at V came to 0 bases and at J to 3 bases, leaving 11 bases not matched to a gene. This CDR3 has 17 amino acids. The CDR3 DNA reads TGTGCCAGCTCACCACCTTCCCCGGCGGGAGATGTCTACGAGCAGTACTTC. This translates into CASSPPSPAGDVYEQYF.

This clone was observed many times. Other DNA sequences of this sample code for an identical CDR3. V usage is TRBV2 and J usage is TRBJ2-7; 11 nucleotides match TRBD2. The CDR3 runs 15 residues. The germline V gene has CDR1 SNHLY and CDR2 FYNNEI. The V and J ends lost 10 bases and 1 base, in that order; junction bases with no gene match: 9. The CDR3 DNA reads TGTGCCACACCCGGGGCTAGCGGGAGGTCCTACGAGCAGTACTTC. Amino acids: CATPGASGRSYEQYF.

This chain connects TRBV6-6 to TRBJ1-3; D unresolved. CDR1 MNHNY and CDR2 SVGAGI come from the germline V gene (reference sequence). The CDR3 has 13 residues. Between the trimmed V and J ends, which lost 0 bases and 4 bases, there was a span of 4 bases. The CDR3 here is CASSYSPGNTIYF. CDR3 nucleotides: TGTGCCAGCAGTTACTCTCCCGGAAACACCATATATTTT.